These 13 T cell receptor beta chains were sequenced from one sample in a study of cytomegalovirus exposure and HLA in healthy donors. Researchers ran the PCR with 60 Vbeta and 13 Jbeta primers. Profiling relied on immunoSEQ multiplex PCR, and the TCRdb table lists in-frame clones only, not all of them. This table holds around 190,000 clones, around 85% found once. The sample comprised PBMCs. The receptors derive from a man aged 18 to 29 in good health and CMV-seronegative.

The genes are TRBV4-3 and TRBJ2-5, with 7 bases lining up with TRBD1. The CDR3 has 15 amino acids. Looked up from germline, CDR1 is LGHNA and CDR2 is YSLEER. V dropped 0 bases and J dropped 6; count of bases not matched to a gene: 7. The CDR3 nucleotides are TGCGCCAGCAGCCAAGATTCACAGGGGAGAAAGACCCAGTACTTC. It is translated as CASSQDSQGRKTQYF.

The chain links TRBV19 to TRBJ2-2, with D possibly TRBD1 on 6 matching bases. The length of the CDR3 is 14 residues. Per germline, CDR1 LNHDA and CDR2 SQIVND (reference sequence). V shed 6 bases and J shed 7 bases, with 15 bases lying between them. The CDR3 sequence is CASRMLQGHGELFF. In DNA form, the CDR3 reads TGTGCCAGTAGGATGCTACAGGGCCACGGGGAGCTGTTTTTT.

The V and J genes are TRBV7-2 and TRBJ2-3; D is possibly TRBD1 (6 bases). The germline V gene encodes CDR1 SGHTA and CDR2 FQGNSA. V lost 5 bases to trimming and J lost 3 bases, with 18 bases between them. This CDR3 comprises 16 residues. The CDR3 DNA reads as TGTGCCAGCAGCCACAGGGTCCGTTGGGGGACAGATACGCAGTATTTT. Its protein is CASSHRVRWGTDTQYF.

This chain links TRBV7-2 with TRBJ2-1; 8 positions agree with TRBD2. Losses at the gene ends were 6 bases for V and 9 bases for J; bases not matched to a gene: 13. Germline CDR1 is SGHTA and CDR2 is FQGNSA. The CDR3 is 15 residues long. The CDR3 sequence: CASRATSGRWAEQFF. The CDR3 region has the DNA TGTGCCAGCAGAGCTACTAGCGGACGCTGGGCTGAGCAGTTCTTC.

This clone has more than one count but fewer than ten. The V call is TRBV19, the J call TRBJ2-2; TRBD1 is a possible D gene (5 bases). Between the trimmed V and J ends, which lost 1 base and 5 bases, there was a span of 14 bases. The length of the CDR3 is 16 residues. CDR1 and CDR2 from the germline V gene are LNHDA and SQIVND (reference sequence). The CDR3 here is CASSIARGTFTGELFF. The CDR3 nucleotides are TGTGCCAGTAGTATAGCTAGGGGCACCTTTACCGGGGAGCTGTTTTTT.

The chain uses TRBV23-1 and TRBJ1-6; tentatively, D is TRBD1 (5 bases). TRBV23-1 is identified as an open reading frame with a role that is uncertain. The germline V and J ends were trimmed by 6 bases and 2 bases, with 17 bases remaining between them. This CDR3 is built from 17 residues. In nucleotides, the CDR3 is TGCGCCAGCAGCCACTTCGGGGGTTTGCCCTATAATTCACCCCTCCACTTT. Amino acid sequence: CASSHFGGLPYNSPLHF.

J is TRBJ2-4 and V is TRBV28; 7 nucleotides align to TRBD1. Germline CDR1 and CDR2: MDHEN and SYDVKM. The CDR3 runs 17 residues. V was pared by 6 bases and J by 0 bases, with 11 bases of the junction left unmatched. The CDR3 region is CASSAPGQRRAKNIQYF. The CDR3, as DNA: TGTGCCAGCAGCGCACCGGGACAGAGAAGAGCCAAAAACATTCAGTACTTC.

The V gene is TRBV18, the J gene TRBJ2-7; D gene unclear. There are 13 residues in the CDR3. V lost 0 bases, J lost 3 bases, and 6 bases lay in between. Germline-derived CDR1 and CDR2 are KGHSH and LQKENI. The CDR3 loop is CASSPPSNYEQYF. CDR3 bases: TGTGCCAGCTCACCACCGTCAAACTACGAGCAGTACTTC.

The chain carries TRBV7-2 and TRBJ2-5, with 9 positions matching TRBD2. The CDR3 contains 14 residues. Germline-derived CDR1 and CDR2 are SGHTA and FQGNSA. J was trimmed by 5 bases and V by 6 bases; bases with no gene match: 7. CDR3 bases: TGTGCCAGCAGATTCCTAGCGGGGATGGAGACCCAGTACTTC. This translates into CASRFLAGMETQYF. Drawing the rest from reference TRBV7-2 and TRBJ2-5, the complete variable domain is GAGVSQSPSNKVTEKGKDVELRCDPISGHTALYWYRQSLGQGLEFLIYFQGNSAPDKSGLPSDRFSAERTGGSVSTLTIQRTQQEDSAVYLCASRFLAGMETQYFGPGTRLLVL.

The gene calls are TRBV7-2 and TRBJ2-7, with TRBD1 identical over 10 bases. Germline lookup yields CDR1 SGHTA and CDR2 FQGNSA. The length of the CDR3 is 15 residues. The trim removed 4 bases at V and 3 bases at J, leaving 6 bases unmatched. CDR3 sequence reads: CASSSRQGADYEQYF. Here the CDR3 DNA reads TGTGCCAGCAGCTCCAGACAGGGGGCGGACTACGAGCAGTACTTC.

This rearrangement joins TRBV19 to TRBJ1-5, with D unresolved. CDR1 is LNHDA and CDR2 is SQIVND in the germline V gene (reference sequence). V shed 11 bases and J shed 2 bases, with 25 bases lying between them. The CDR3 runs to 17 residues. The CDR3 sequence is CAGTLGEGQRGNQPQHF. The DNA for the CDR3 is TGTGCCGGTACCCTGGGAGAGGGCCAACGCGGCAATCAGCCCCAGCATTTT.

This chain links TRBV28 with TRBJ2-7, with a weak D call TRBD1 (5 bases). This CDR3 is built from 13 residues. Germline values: CDR1 MDHEN, CDR2 SYDVKM. V shed 10 bases and J shed 0 bases, with 13 bases lying between them. In nucleotides, the CDR3 is TGTGCCACCTCAGGGAACCCCTCCTACGAGCAGTACTTC. Translated, it gives CATSGNPSYEQYF.

The chain has TRBV4-3 and TRBJ2-7; D is unclear. The CDR3 is made up of 14 amino acids. Per germline, CDR1 LGHNA and CDR2 YSLEER. V lost 0 bases to trimming and J lost 3 bases, with 9 bases between them. Here the CDR3 reads CASSQEARYYEQYF. The CDR3 DNA is TGCGCCAGCAGCCAAGAAGCTAGATACTACGAGCAGTACTTC.